The clone carrying this TCR beta chain has a count of ten or more. The data stem from a study of T cells after yellow fever vaccination. TCRdb itself ran the 5' RACE reads through MiXCR, one entry per CDR3 protein. The sample shows roughly 140,000 distinct CDR3 sequences, 7.7% of them seen only once. The CDR3 has 14 amino acids. Trimming removed 7 bases at V and 7 bases at J, with 20 bases between. Germline CDR1 SNHLY, CDR2 FYNNEI. This sequence was found in a man aged 25 to 45 who received the YFV17D yellow fever vaccine. Here the sequenced sample was CD4+ T cells sorted from PBMCs, taken 5 days after the yellow fever booster vaccination. The chain links TRBV2 to TRBJ2-7; D is possibly TRBD2 (7 bases). This CDR3 is CASMKGGSPKEQYF. The CDR3 DNA follows: TGTGCCAGCATGAAGGGGGGGTCCCCTAAGGAGCAGTACTTC. Looking up the rest from reference TRBV2 and TRBJ2-7 gives the full variable domain: EPEVTQTPSHQVTQMGQEVILRCVPISNHLYFYWYRQILGQKVEFLVSFYNNEISEKSEIFDDQFSVERPDGSNFTLKIRSTKLEDSAMYFCASMKGGSPKEQYFGPGTRLTVT.